The 30 T cell receptor beta chains reported below all come from one sample, sequenced in a study of vaccination and CD4 T cells after COVID-19 (dated by TCRdb to 2022 to 2024). The treatment or condition label of this sample denotes: approximately nine-day PBMC culture with coronavirus spike peptide pools or control peptides (ViraFEST assay). Library creation used PCR. The instrument given in TCRdb is Illumina iSeq 100. TCR sequencing of DNA from cultured CD4+ T cells used the Oncomine TCR Beta short-read assay at the Johns Hopkins FTIC core. The raw public reads went through TCRdb reprocessing: fastp at Q25, MiXCR clone calling, in-frame beta chains kept. Rows merge per CDR3 protein into single entries with the most common DNA and genes. This sample gives some 16,000 distinct CDR3 sequences in total; 75% of them show up just once. More than 9% of the sample lies in the top ten. What these receptors recognize is not known.

Specimen: CD4+ T cells from blood, cultured in vitro, collected after SARS-CoV-2 vaccination. The receptors were gathered from a human donor who received a COVID-19 vaccine.

The chain has TRBV19 and TRBJ1-5, with a weak D call TRBD1 (5 bases). This CDR3 spans 15 amino acids. CDR1 is LNHDA and CDR2 is SQIVND in the germline V gene (reference sequence). The V end lost 2 bases, the J end lost 2 bases, and 10 bases lay between the germline ends. In DNA form, the CDR3 reads TGTGCCAGTAGTATAAAACAGGCCCGCAATCAGCCCCAGCATTTT. Translating it yields CASSIKQARNQPQHF. The whole variable domain, remainder taken from reference TRBV19 and TRBJ1-5, is DGGITQSPKYLFRKEGQNVTLSCEQNLNHDAMYWYRQDPGQGLRLIYYSQIVNDFQKGDIAEGYSVSREKKESFPLTVTSAQKNPTAFYLCASSIKQARNQPQHFGDGTRLSIL.

The chain joins TRBV6-1 to TRBJ1-1; a weak D match, TRBD1 (6 bases). The germline V and J ends were trimmed by 2 bases and 4 bases, with 11 bases remaining between them. Germline assignment: CDR1 MNHNS and CDR2 SASEGT. The CDR3 is 14 residues long. CDR3: CASSEIRGITEAFF. The DNA of the CDR3 is TGTGCCAGCAGTGAAATCAGGGGTATCACTGAAGCTTTCTTT.

This chain uses TRBV30 with TRBJ2-1, with a tentative D call TRBD2 (6 bases). The ends were cut back, 2 bases at V and 0 bases at J, with 11 bases in the middle. CDR1 is GTSNPN and CDR2 is SVGIG in the germline V gene (reference sequence). This CDR3 is 15 amino acids long. In DNA form, the CDR3 reads TGTGCCTGGAGTAGCGGGTTAAGCTCCTACAATGAGCAGTTCTTC. It translates to CAWSSGLSSYNEQFF.

CDR3 region: CSAYDSNEQFF. The CDR3, as DNA: TGCAGTGCTTACGACAGTAATGAGCAGTTCTTC. V and J are TRBV20-1 and TRBJ2-1; weak D call: TRBD1 (5 bases). CDR1 and CDR2 from the germline V gene are DFQATT and SNEGSKA (reference sequence). This CDR3 region has 11 residues. Trimming pared 5 bases from V and 7 bases from J, leaving 9 bases between.

This clonotype was seen only a few times. The rearrangement links TRBV5-3 to TRBJ2-3; TRBD2 might be the D (6 bases). TRBV5-3 is given ORF status, its function remaining uncertain. This CDR3 is built from 12 residues. Trimming stripped 8 bases from V and 7 bases from J, with 14 bases between. CDR3 loop: CASGVGGHTQYF. The DNA for the CDR3 is TGTGCCAGCGGGGTCGGGGGTCATACGCAGTATTTT.

The chain combines TRBV20-1 with TRBJ2-7; no firm D call. Germline V lookup: CDR1 DFQATT, CDR2 SNEGSKA (reference sequence). The V end was cut by 0 bases, the J end by 4 bases, with 19 bases between. The CDR3 contains 16 residues. For the CDR3, the DNA is TGCAGTGCTAGAGATGGCTCGGCGGTGGCCCCTTACGAGCAGTACTTC. This sequence encodes CSARDGSAVAPYEQYF.

J is TRBJ2-2 and V is TRBV20-1; 7 positions match TRBD2. The CDR3 sequence is 16 residues long. CDR1 DFQATT and CDR2 SNEGSKA come from the germline V gene (reference sequence). V was pared by 5 bases and J by 0 bases, with 9 bases of the junction left unmatched. DNA for the CDR3: TGCAGTGCTCCACCGGGGCGGGGGTCGAACACCGGGGAGCTGTTTTTT. It specifies CSAPPGRGSNTGELFF.

The chain recombines TRBV2 with TRBJ2-5; 10 positions agree with TRBD2. There are 14 residues in the CDR3. V was pared by 5 bases and J by 7 bases, with 7 bases of the junction left unmatched. Germline V lookup: CDR1 SNHLY, CDR2 FYNNEI. The CDR3 region has the DNA TGTGCCAGCAGTTTAAGCGGGGGGGTTGGGACCCAGTACTTC. Translation: CASSLSGGVGTQYF.

This chain links TRBV20-1 with TRBJ2-3; 7 nucleotides line up with TRBD1. Germline assignment: CDR1 DFQATT and CDR2 SNEGSKA (reference sequence). V shed 6 bases and J 2 bases; nucleotides not matched to a gene: 8. The CDR3 is 14 residues long. CDR3 sequence reads: CSARDSTTTDTQYF. DNA for the CDR3: TGCAGTGCCCGGGACAGCACCACCACAGATACGCAGTATTTT.

In its sample, this clonotype is medium-sized. This chain uses TRBV6-5 with TRBJ1-2; TRBD1 is a possible D gene (6 bases). CDR1 and CDR2 (germline): MNHEY, SVGAGI. The CDR3 is 12 residues long. Trimming stripped 4 bases from V and 5 bases from J, with 8 bases between. CDR3 loop: CASSLTGYGYTF. For the CDR3, the DNA is TGTGCCAGCAGTTTGACAGGTTATGGCTACACCTTC.

Here the CDR3 reads CASSDGLMDYGYTF. Here the CDR3 DNA reads TGTGCCAGCAGTGATGGGTTAATGGACTATGGCTACACCTTC. The chain combines TRBV2 with TRBJ1-2; the D is unclear. The CDR3 runs 14 residues. V dropped 3 bases and J dropped 3 bases, with 11 bases sitting between them. Germline V gives CDR1 SNHLY, CDR2 FYNNEI.

The chain carries TRBV24-1 and TRBJ2-5; D is tentatively TRBD1 or TRBD2 (6 bases each). CDR3 length: 15 amino acids. Between the trimmed V and J ends, which lost 7 bases and 0 bases, there was a span of 14 bases. Germline-derived CDR1 and CDR2 are KGHDR and SFDVKD. DNA of the CDR3: TGTGCCACCAGCGAAAGGGGGACTTACCAAGAGACCCAGTACTTC. Protein: CATSERGTYQETQYF.

V is TRBV19 and J is TRBJ1-2; the match to TRBD1 covers 7 bases. Losses at the gene ends were 4 bases for V and 2 bases for J; bases not matched to a gene: 7. CDR1 and CDR2 from the germline V gene are LNHDA and SQIVND (reference sequence). The CDR3 loop spans 15 amino acids. CDR3 region: CASSTNRGENYGYTF. The DNA of the CDR3 is TGTGCCAGTAGTACGAACAGGGGAGAGAACTATGGCTACACCTTC.

This chain connects TRBV20-1 to TRBJ2-3; a weak D match, TRBD2 (5 bases). The CDR3 runs to 12 residues. Per the germline V gene, CDR1 is DFQATT and CDR2 is SNEGSKA (reference sequence). V was pared by 7 bases and J by 6 bases, with 14 bases between. CDR3 region: CSGTGSRDTQYF. In nucleotides, the CDR3 is TGCAGTGGGACTGGGAGTCGCGATACGCAGTATTTT.

The chain joins TRBV20-1 to TRBJ1-5; possibly TRBD1 for D (5 bases). This CDR3 is built from 12 residues. Trimming took off 4 bases at V and 5 bases at J, with 9 bases between the two ends. Germline values: CDR1 DFQATT, CDR2 SNEGSKA (reference sequence). CDR3 protein: CSAKRGDQPQHF. CDR3 DNA: TGCAGTGCTAAGCGGGGGGATCAGCCCCAGCATTTT.

This clonotype was counted a few times. The rearrangement joins TRBV20-1 to TRBJ2-2; TRBD2 matches 12 bases. J was trimmed by 6 bases and V by 0 bases; bases with no gene match: 5. The germline V gene has CDR1 DFQATT and CDR2 SNEGSKA (reference sequence). The CDR3 totals 16 residues. The CDR3 region is CSARDTLAGGPGELFF. The CDR3 DNA is TGCAGTGCTAGAGATACACTAGCGGGGGGTCCCGGGGAGCTGTTTTTT.

The chain uses TRBV6-1 and TRBJ1-1; 7 bases agree with TRBD1. Germline V gene data show CDR1 as MNHNS and CDR2 as SASEGT. V lost 6 bases, J lost 8 bases, and 6 bases stayed unmatched. The CDR3 has 12 amino acids. The CDR3 spells CASRRQGPEAFF. CDR3 DNA sequence: TGTGCCAGCAGACGACAGGGCCCCGAAGCTTTCTTT.

This clonotype is classed as medium-sized. The genes are TRBV29-1 and TRBJ2-1, with 9 bases fitting TRBD1. The germline V gene has CDR1 SQVTM and CDR2 ANQGSEA. The CDR3 spans 12 residues. Trimming at V came to 7 bases and at J to 7 bases, leaving 5 bases not matched to a gene. CDR3 amino acids: CSAKGTGNEQFF. CDR3 nucleotides: TGCAGCGCCAAGGGGACAGGGAATGAGCAGTTCTTC.

The rearrangement joins TRBV25-1 to TRBJ1-2; 7 bases agree with TRBD1. The germline V gene has CDR1 MGHDK and CDR2 SYGVNS. V trimming: 1 base; J trimming: 0 bases; junction bases outside the gene matches: 2. The CDR3 extends over 15 amino acids. CDR3 nucleotide sequence: TGTGCCAGCAGTGAATTAGGGACAGCTAACTATGGCTACACCTTC. Protein sequence: CASSELGTANYGYTF.

V is TRBV20-1 and J is TRBJ1-1; no reliable D call. The CDR3 is made up of 11 amino acids. Trimming shortened V by 6 bases and J by 4 bases, and 9 bases separated the two germline ends. The V gene's germline CDR1 is DFQATT and CDR2 SNEGSKA (reference sequence). CDR3 loop: CSATALTEAFF. The CDR3 DNA follows: TGCAGTGCCACCGCCCTCACTGAAGCTTTCTTT.

This sequence joins TRBV6-1 and TRBJ1-2; D might be TRBD1 (6 bases). The CDR3 length is 12 residues. Germline V CDR1 and CDR2: MNHNS, SASEGT. Trimming removed 3 bases at V and 7 bases at J, with 9 bases between. CDR3 in DNA: TGTGCCAGCAGTGACAGGGGAATTGGCTACACCTTC. Translating it yields CASSDRGIGYTF.

This clonotype is a singleton in its sample. The chain has TRBV6-1 and TRBJ2-5; 14 nucleotides agree with TRBD2. The CDR3 is 17 residues long. V shed 6 bases and J 1 base; nucleotides not matched to a gene: 7. Germline V gene data show CDR1 as MNHNS and CDR2 as SASEGT. The CDR3 spells CASRDRGTSGGQETQYF. CDR3 nucleotide sequence: TGTGCCAGCAGGGACAGGGGGACTAGCGGGGGCCAAGAGACCCAGTACTTC.

The rearrangement links TRBV28 to TRBJ2-6; 7 nucleotides align to TRBD1. CDR1 is MDHEN and CDR2 is SYDVKM in the germline V gene. V was clipped by 1 base and J by 0 bases; unmatched bases: 12. CDR3 length: 20 amino acids. CDR3 loop: CASSLFRYRGPSSGANVLTF. In DNA, the CDR3 is TGTGCCAGCAGTTTATTTAGGTACAGGGGCCCGAGCTCTGGGGCCAACGTCCTGACTTTC.

The chain uses TRBV19 and TRBJ1-6; the D is unclear. Trimming took 5 bases from V and 0 from J, leaving 8 bases between them. The CDR3 covers 15 residues. Per the germline V gene, CDR1 is LNHDA and CDR2 is SQIVND (reference sequence). CDR3 bases: TGTGCCAGTAGTCTGATCAGCTCCTATAATTCACCCCTCCACTTT. It yields the protein CASSLISSYNSPLHF.

The CDR3 loop reads CASSEAVGYSYNSPLHF. The DNA for the CDR3 is TGTGCCAGCAGTGAAGCGGTTGGGTACTCCTATAATTCACCCCTCCACTTT. This chain uses TRBV6-1 with TRBJ1-6; no definite D call. This CDR3 region has 17 residues. CDR1 and CDR2 (germline): MNHNS, SASEGT. Trimming left V 0 bases short and J 0 bases short, with 9 bases between.

The chain links TRBV6-1 to TRBJ1-5; D perhaps matches TRBD1 (5 bases). The CDR3 loop spans 12 amino acids. CDR1 and CDR2 from the germline V gene are MNHNS and SASEGT. V lost 8 bases, J lost 8 bases, and 13 bases lay in between. In DNA, the CDR3 is TGTGCCAGCGGGGAGGAGGGGAAGCCCCAGCATTTT. This gives the protein CASGEEGKPQHF.

This clonotype has a handful of counts. J is TRBJ2-7 and V is TRBV6-1; D may be TRBD2 (6 bases). The length of the CDR3 is 14 residues. With 6 bases removed from V and 1 base from J, the gap between germline ends came to 13 bases. Germline loops: CDR1 MNHNS, CDR2 SASEGT. The CDR3 spells CASRPNGGSYEQYF. The CDR3, as DNA: TGTGCCAGCAGACCCAACGGAGGGTCCTACGAGCAGTACTTC.

The chain employs TRBV15 and TRBJ1-2; D not resolved. V lost 0 bases and J 8 bases, leaving 16 bases between the germline ends. The CDR3 totals 15 residues. Germline V lookup: CDR1 LNHNV, CDR2 YYDKDF (reference sequence). In DNA, the CDR3 is TGTGCCACCAGCAGAGAGGCCCTGGGGTTGGGCGGCTACACCTTC. Translated: CATSREALGLGGYTF.

This chain links TRBV27 with TRBJ1-6, with a possible D match to TRBD1 (6 bases). This CDR3 region has 18 residues. Trimming removed 3 bases at V and 0 bases at J, with 15 bases between. Germline V CDR1 and CDR2: MNHEY, SMNVEV (reference sequence). CDR3 in DNA: TGTGCCAGCAGTTTTAGTAGGACAGAGAGCTCCTATAATTCACCCCTCCACTTT. As protein: CASSFSRTESSYNSPLHF.

This chain joins TRBV29-1 and TRBJ1-3, with D unresolved. Trimming removed 8 bases from V and 3 bases from J, with 8 bases in between. The CDR3 runs 11 residues. Germline CDR1 SQVTM, CDR2 ANQGSEA. DNA for the CDR3: TGCAGCATAAACATTGGAAACACCATATATTTT. This translates into CSINIGNTIYF.